Listed below are T cell receptor beta chains from one sample, sequenced in a study of vaccination and CD4 T cells after COVID-19. These receptors' antigens are unknown. TCRdb recomputed calls from the PCR reads with MiXCR, one row per CDR3 protein. Of more than 20,000 distinct CDR3 sequences listed, 30% to 35% are singletons. Sequenced material: CD4+ T cells from blood, cultured in vitro, taken about 7 months after SARS-CoV-2 vaccination. The receptors were sampled from a human donor who had recovered from COVID-19. CDR3s include the opening cysteine and the closing phenylalanine or tryptophan. Each record gives: V gene, D gene, J gene, clone size, CDR3 protein, CDR3 DNA. The D gene is left open where the match is weak. Clone size appears in some rows only: once, few, many, or a class for an expanded clone.

v_call: TRBV11-3; d_call: -; j_call: TRBJ2-7; clone_size: few; cdr3_aa: CASSLDFGSRYEQYF; cdr3_nt: TGTGCCAGCAGCTTAGATTTTGGGAGCAGATACGAGCAGTACTTC
v_call: TRBV20-1; d_call: -; j_call: TRBJ2-7; clone_size: few; cdr3_aa: CSAGQQSYEQYF; cdr3_nt: TGCAGTGCCGGACAGCAATCCTACGAGCAGTACTTC
v_call: TRBV11-2; d_call: -; j_call: TRBJ1-1; clone_size: -; cdr3_aa: CASSLLPPDRDKAFF; cdr3_nt: TGTGCCAGCAGCTTATTGCCTCCCGATCGGGACAAAGCTTTCTTT
v_call: TRBV12-3/TRBV12-4; d_call: -; j_call: TRBJ2-7; clone_size: -; cdr3_aa: CASSLGARGGEQYF; cdr3_nt: TGTGCCAGCAGTTTGGGCGCTCGGGGAGGCGAGCAGTACTTC
v_call: TRBV6-2/TRBV6-3; d_call: -; j_call: TRBJ2-7; clone_size: -; cdr3_aa: CASSPPHRDIRHEQYF; cdr3_nt: TGTGCCAGCAGTCCCCCCCACCGGGACATCCGCCACGAGCAGTACTTC
v_call: TRBV7-8; d_call: -; j_call: TRBJ1-5; clone_size: few; cdr3_aa: CASSLRESQPQHF; cdr3_nt: TGTGCCAGCAGCCTCAGGGAATCTCAGCCCCAGCATTTT
v_call: TRBV20-1; d_call: -; j_call: TRBJ2-1; clone_size: -; cdr3_aa: CSANSWVNNEQFF; cdr3_nt: TGCAGTGCTAATAGCTGGGTGAACAATGAGCAGTTCTTC
v_call: TRBV20-1; d_call: -; j_call: TRBJ1-1; clone_size: -; cdr3_aa: CSATGGESKNTEAFF; cdr3_nt: TGCAGTGCTACCGGGGGCGAGTCGAAGAACACTGAAGCTTTCTTT
v_call: TRBV7-2; d_call: -; j_call: TRBJ2-7; clone_size: -; cdr3_aa: CASSRAGQNSYEQYF; cdr3_nt: TGTGCCAGCAGCCGTGCGGGACAGAACTCCTACGAGCAGTACTTC
v_call: TRBV6-1; d_call: -; j_call: TRBJ2-3; clone_size: -; cdr3_aa: CASSIRRGSSTDTQYF; cdr3_nt: TGTGCCAGCAGCATCAGGCGGGGATCTAGCACAGATACGCAGTATTTT
v_call: TRBV7-3; d_call: -; j_call: TRBJ2-1; clone_size: -; cdr3_aa: CASSFTGIRGEQFF; cdr3_nt: TGTGCCAGCAGCTTTACCGGGATCAGGGGTGAGCAGTTCTTC
v_call: TRBV11-3; d_call: TRBD1; j_call: TRBJ1-1; clone_size: -; cdr3_aa: CASSSQGALDTEAFF; cdr3_nt: TGTGCCAGCAGCTCCCAGGGGGCGCTGGACACTGAAGCTTTCTTT
v_call: TRBV5-1; d_call: TRBD2; j_call: TRBJ2-5; clone_size: -; cdr3_aa: CASSLGLAGWETQYF; cdr3_nt: TGCGCCAGCAGCTTGGGGTTAGCGGGATGGGAGACCCAGTACTTC
v_call: TRBV7-9; d_call: -; j_call: TRBJ1-1; clone_size: few; cdr3_aa: CASGGDTEAFF; cdr3_nt: TGTGCCAGCGGTGGGGACACTGAAGCTTTCTTT
v_call: TRBV7-9; d_call: -; j_call: TRBJ2-7; clone_size: -; cdr3_aa: CASSPLYEQYF; cdr3_nt: TGTGCCAGCAGCCCTCTGTACGAGCAGTACTTC
v_call: TRBV15; d_call: -; j_call: TRBJ2-5; clone_size: -; cdr3_aa: CATSRGLRGYVGETQYF; cdr3_nt: TGTGCCACCAGCAGAGGACTCAGAGGTTACGTGGGAGAGACCCAGTACTTC
v_call: TRBV19; d_call: -; j_call: TRBJ2-7; clone_size: -; cdr3_aa: CASSVSVISGRAAEQYF; cdr3_nt: TGTGCCAGTAGTGTCTCCGTTATCAGCGGCCGGGCGGCCGAGCAGTACTTC
v_call: TRBV20-1; d_call: TRBD2; j_call: TRBJ2-3; clone_size: -; cdr3_aa: CSATNRREIGTDTQYF; cdr3_nt: TGCAGTGCTACGAATAGGCGGGAGATTGGCACAGATACGCAGTATTTT
v_call: TRBV2; d_call: -; j_call: TRBJ1-6; clone_size: -; cdr3_aa: CASSDPGPSLIHF; cdr3_nt: TGTGCCAGCAGTGACCCAGGGCCATCCCTTATCCACTTT
v_call: TRBV20-1; d_call: -; j_call: TRBJ1-1; clone_size: -; cdr3_aa: CSARGSTEAFF; cdr3_nt: TGCAGTGCTAGGGGCAGCACTGAAGCTTTCTTT
v_call: TRBV2; d_call: -; j_call: TRBJ1-2; clone_size: -; cdr3_aa: CASSPGTGGYDYTF; cdr3_nt: TGTGCCAGCAGTCCGGGCACGGGGGGCTATGACTACACCTTC
v_call: TRBV6-5; d_call: -; j_call: TRBJ2-3; clone_size: -; cdr3_aa: CASSYRALADTQYF; cdr3_nt: TGTGCCAGCAGTTACCGGGCCCTCGCGGATACGCAGTATTTT